This entry concerns a single TCR beta chain. This clone was recorded once. Its antigen is unknown. Base qualities are not provided; no much larger clone lies one nucleotide away. The sample's time point, from its label and the paper: baseline before first vaccination. The treatment or condition label corresponds to: meningococcal conjugate vaccine given as trial control. Vaccinee samples came from UK trials COV001 and COV002, including a single-blind randomized controlled phase 2/3 trial of AZD1222 (ChAdOx1 nCoV-19) in healthy adults. For TCRbeta chain sequencing, PBMC samples from trial participants were taken at day 0 and at day 28 after the second dose. The data originate from a study of T cell responses to AZD1222 COVID-19 vaccine (dated by TCRdb to about 2021). About the study as a whole: A total of approximately 240 trial participants underwent TCR sequencing, of whom some 210 received two doses of AZD1222 and about 25 received two doses of the MenACWY control vaccine. Enrollment into the trials was organized by age into subgroups of 18-55, 56-69 and 70-plus years, and those subgroups contained 148, 28 and 57 TCR-sequenced participants, respectively. Broader findings and caveats from the paper: The whole spike protein was spanned by vaccine-associated CD4 TCRs, and dominant responses were seen in regions 160-218 and 743-854. After two AZD1222 doses, spike-specific TCR breadth and depth were significantly higher than at day 0 and than in MenACWY recipients. Only a handful of AZD1222 recipients were SARS-CoV-2 seropositive at baseline, limiting conclusions about previously exposed vaccinees. Most participants were white British and females outnumbered males, and the authors suggested that clonal diversity may have been underestimated. Because no day 14 peak-response samples were available, repertoires were characterized only after the peak T cell response. Nearly half of unique spike-specific TCRs reportedly recognized epitopes outside regions mutated in the B.1.351 and B.1.1.7 variants. The 56-69-year group was small, and its depth increase did not reach significance, likely because of low power.

The CDR3 regions of human TCRbeta chains were analyzed by immunosequencing. The authors' pipeline ran thus. TCRs in the repertoires were matched against a reference library of SARS-CoV-2-specific TCRs that had been generated with the MIRA antigen-specificity platform. Breadth meant the fraction of unique TCRs that were SARS-CoV-2-associated, whereas depth meant the fraction of total T cells that were SARS-CoV-2-associated. Each spike-specific TCR was assigned to its reactive spike region and to a CD4 or CD8 class using the MIRA data. Log10-transformed breadth and depth values were compared by one-way ANOVA with Sidak's multiple comparisons tests. The clones in this table, taken by TCRdb from immuneACCESS, are in-frame only. Not every clone is retained; where verified, under half of the shortfall comes from an unresolved V gene, and the cause of the rest is unknown. V and J calls and clone size follow that table, whereas D and trimming were derived from the DNA. Present in this sample are over 70,000 clones, 85% to 90% of which were seen just once. The ten largest make up approximately 10% of the sample.

The starting material was peripheral blood, obtained on day 0 of MenACWY control vaccination. This receptor was obtained from an adult in good health.

DNA sequence: TGTGCCAGCAGCCGAATATCCTATAATTCACCCCTCCACTTT. This encodes CASSRISYNSPLHF. This sequence uses TRBV5-4 and TRBJ1-6; there is no confident call for the D gene. Trimming costs V 4 bases and J 1 base, and their ends lie 6 bases apart. The CDR3 numbers 14 residues from cysteine through phenylalanine. Kept here is only the CDR3 DNA, which spans 42 bases and is read in frame from base 1. Sequences SGHNT (CDR1) and YYREEE (CDR2) are obtained from the germline V gene (reference sequence).